The entry below describes one TCR beta chain. Alongside a J-beta primer mix, a sample-barcoded 5' primer served in a second PCR lasting roughly 6 to 11 cycles. TCRdb reprocessed the 5' RACE reads via MiXCR and lists one record per CDR3 protein. The table records hundreds of thousands of distinct CDR3 sequences, 20% to 25% of them present only once. This sample stems from a study of blood T cells in healthy people across ages. Germline CDR1 is MRHNA and CDR2 is SNTAGT. CDR3 length equals 14 residues. V was shortened by 3 bases and J by 2 bases, with 9 bases between the two germline ends. The sample also formed part of further work on T cells of mothers and their children. That study reports: For unrelated pairs as for related ones, thymic selection shapes TCR recombination output similarly. With unrelated pairs as the comparison, related mother-child pairs had a slightly higher overlap that was not significant.

This TCR was recovered from a boy younger than 18 in good health. The source material was blood. The rearrangement uses TRBV6-4 and TRBJ2-3; no firm D call. CDR3 DNA sequence: TGTGCCAGCAGTGATGGCATTTACACAGATACGCAGTATTTT. It specifies CASSDGIYTDTQYF.